Below, 21 T cell receptor beta chains from the same sample are listed, as sequenced in a study of CD8 T cells in Susac syndrome. Random hexamers were used to reverse transcribe the RNA input (about 0.45 to 1 ug). TCRdb reprocessed the immunoSEQ multiplex PCR reads via MiXCR and lists one record per CDR3 protein. The top ten hold 0.09% to 0.1% of the sample, which has over 150,000 distinct CDR3 sequences, around 94% seen once. Sequenced sample: CD4+ T cells from PBMCs. The receptor source for this set is a human donor with Susac syndrome.

The rearrangement joins TRBV20-1 to TRBJ2-3; 8 nucleotides line up with TRBD1. Germline values: CDR1 DFQATT, CDR2 SNEGSKA (reference sequence). CDR3 length: 13 amino acids. Here the CDR3 DNA reads TGCAGCTGCTGGACAGGGTCCACAGATACGCAGTATTTT. This codes for CSCWTGSTDTQYF.

The V call is TRBV6-2 or TRBV6-3, the J call TRBJ2-7; D ambiguous. Germline values: CDR1 MNHEY, CDR2 SVGEGT. The CDR3 is 11 amino acids. The V end was cut by 6 bases, the J end by 3 bases, with 6 bases between. The CDR3 nucleotides read TGTGCCAGCAGCCGCGGCTACGAGCAGTACTTC. Translating it yields CASSRGYEQYF.

This chain links TRBV15 with TRBJ1-2; no definite D call. The ends were cut back, 1 base at V and 13 bases at J, with 10 bases in the middle. The CDR3 has 11 amino acids. Germline V gene sequence: CDR1 LNHNV, CDR2 YYDKDF (reference sequence). The CDR3 nucleotides are TGTGCCACCAGCAGAGGGGCCGGGCTCACCTTC. Translated: CATSRGAGLTF. Full variable domain (outside the CDR3, taken from reference TRBV15 and TRBJ1-2): DAMVIQNPRYQVTQFGKPVTLSCSQTLNHNVMYWYQQKSSQAPKLLFHYYDKDFNNEADTPDNFQSRRPNTSFCFLDIRSPGLGDTAMYLCATSRGAGLTFGSGTRLTVV.

The chain combines TRBV2 with TRBJ2-5; the D gene is possibly TRBD1 (6 bases). Trimming stripped 9 bases from V and 2 bases from J, with 7 bases between. Germline CDR1 SNHLY, CDR2 FYNNEI. The CDR3 is 11 amino acids. This CDR3 reads CARDRQETQYF. CDR3 nucleotide sequence: TGTGCCAGGGACAGACAAGAGACCCAGTACTTC. Supplemented by reference TRBV2 and TRBJ2-5, the full variable domain reads EPEVTQTPSHQVTQMGQEVILRCVPISNHLYFYWYRQILGQKVEFLVSFYNNEISEKSEIFDDQFSVERPDGSNFTLKIRSTKLEDSAMYFCARDRQETQYFGPGTRLLVL.

The rearrangement links TRBV3-1 to TRBJ2-7; D call uncertain. V lost 4 bases to trimming and J lost 6 bases, with 10 bases between them. The CDR3 is 12 amino acids. Germline assignment: CDR1 LGHDT and CDR2 YNNKEL (reference sequence). This CDR3 is CASSPYPTEQYF. The DNA for the CDR3 is TGTGCCAGCAGCCCCTATCCTACCGAGCAGTACTTC.

The V call is TRBV7-9, the J call TRBJ1-2, with 8 bases lining up with TRBD1. After removal of 2 bases from V and 3 bases from J, the junction contained 5 bases not matched to a gene. CDR1 is SEHNR, CDR2 FQNEAQ, per germline (reference sequence). This CDR3 spans 15 amino acids. This CDR3 is CASSLSGGADYGYTF. CDR3 nucleotide sequence: TGTGCCAGCAGCTTATCAGGGGGCGCGGACTATGGCTACACCTTC.

The V and J genes are TRBV20-1 and TRBJ2-1, with D perhaps given as TRBD1 or TRBD2 (5 bases each). CDR3 length: 12 residues. Per germline, CDR1 DFQATT and CDR2 SNEGSKA (reference sequence). Here the CDR3 reads CRGRGPLNEQFF. Here the CDR3 DNA reads TGCAGGGGTCGGGGACCCCTGAATGAGCAGTTCTTC.

This sequence joins TRBV28 and TRBJ2-1; 8 nucleotides line up with TRBD1. Trimming took 5 bases from V and 5 from J; bases not matched to a gene: 11. Germline V gene data show CDR1 as MDHEN and CDR2 as SYDVKM. The CDR3 has 16 amino acids. CDR3 sequence reads: CASSDSGTGVNNEQFF. In nucleotides, the CDR3 is TGTGCCAGCAGTGATTCCGGGACAGGTGTAAACAATGAGCAGTTCTTC.

This chain joins TRBV10-3 and TRBJ2-5; 11 bases line up with TRBD2. The ends lost 4 bases at V and 1 base at J; junction bases unmatched: 2. The CDR3 runs to 15 residues. Per the germline V gene, CDR1 is ENHRY and CDR2 is SYGVKD. The CDR3 region has the DNA TGTGCCATCAGTGTCGGGACTAGCGGCCAAGAGACCCAGTACTTC. This codes for CAISVGTSGQETQYF.

The table lists this clonotype with a count of one. The V and J genes are TRBV6-5 and TRBJ1-6; D uncertain. The CDR3 runs 13 residues. Trimming cost V 0 bases and J 11 bases, with 8 bases left between them. CDR1 is MNHEY and CDR2 is SVGAGI in the germline V gene. CDR3 sequence reads: CASSYSAGPPLHF. CDR3 nucleotide sequence: TGTGCCAGCAGTTACTCAGCCGGACCACCCCTCCACTTT.

The V call is TRBV20-1, the J call TRBJ1-1; 7 bases line up with TRBD1. J lost 1 base, V lost 6 bases, and 5 bases had no gene match. The CDR3 runs 13 residues. CDR1 DFQATT and CDR2 SNEGSKA come from the germline V gene (reference sequence). CDR3 coding DNA: TGCAGTGCACGTTACAGGGGGAACACTGAAGCTTTCTTT. It is translated as CSARYRGNTEAFF.

This chain uses TRBV9 with TRBJ2-1; 12 bases match TRBD2. This CDR3 spans 16 amino acids. The V segment lost 4 bases and the J segment 7 bases; nucleotides outside the gene matches: 9. CDR1 and CDR2 from the germline V gene are SGDLS and YYNGEE. The CDR3 is CASSPTRTSGRNEQFF. The CDR3, as DNA: TGTGCCAGCAGCCCCACCCGAACTAGCGGGAGGAATGAGCAGTTCTTC.

The chain combines TRBV15 with TRBJ1-1; D is possibly TRBD1 (5 bases). The germline V gene has CDR1 LNHNV and CDR2 YYDKDF (reference sequence). CDR3 size: 13 residues. The V gene lost 0 bases and the J gene lost 11 bases, with 13 bases spanning the gap. The CDR3 nucleotides are TGTGCCACCAGCAGAGACCAGGCCAGGGTCGCTTTCTTT. Its protein product is CATSRDQARVAFF. Full variable domain (missing parts from reference TRBV15 and TRBJ1-1): DAMVIQNPRYQVTQFGKPVTLSCSQTLNHNVMYWYQQKSSQAPKLLFHYYDKDFNNEADTPDNFQSRRPNTSFCFLDIRSPGLGDTAMYLCATSRDQARVAFFGQGTRLTVV.

The chain combines TRBV4-2 with TRBJ1-2, with D hard to call. Trimming removed 0 bases from V and 7 bases from J, with 12 bases in between. Germline loops: CDR1 LGHNA, CDR2 YNFKEQ. This CDR3 is built from 14 residues. The CDR3 coding sequence is TGTGCCAGCAGCCAAGACTTGGTTTTCCGTGGCTACACCTTC. It yields the protein CASSQDLVFRGYTF.

This chain links TRBV28 with TRBJ2-1; 7 bases match TRBD2. The V gene end was trimmed by 7 bases and the J gene end by 5 bases; junction bases not matched to a gene: 20. The CDR3 totals 18 residues. Germline V CDR1 and CDR2: MDHEN, SYDVKM. The CDR3 coding sequence is TGTGCCAGCAAGAACGGAGGTGGTGTTGCGGGAGAAGACAATGAGCAGTTCTTC. The encoded protein is CASKNGGGVAGEDNEQFF. Together with reference TRBV28 and TRBJ2-1, the CDR3 gives the full variable domain: DVKVTQSSRYLVKRTGEKVFLECVQDMDHENMFWYRQDPGLGLRLIYFSYDVKMKEKGDIPEGYSVSREKKERFSLILESASTNQTSMYLCASKNGGGVAGEDNEQFFGPGTRLTVL.

The V call is TRBV15, the J call TRBJ1-4, with 8 bases lining up with TRBD1. This CDR3 has 14 residues. J gave up 7 bases and V 0 bases, and 1 base lay outside the gene matches. CDR1 is LNHNV and CDR2 is YYDKDF in the germline V gene (reference sequence). CDR3 bases: TGTGCCACCAGCAGAGACAGGGGGCCTGAAAAACTGTTTTTT. Translating it yields CATSRDRGPEKLFF.

This chain joins TRBV28 and TRBJ1-5; D not resolved. Germline V lookup: CDR1 MDHEN, CDR2 SYDVKM. V lost 5 bases, J lost 6 bases, and 20 bases lay in between. CDR3 size: 16 residues. The CDR3 sequence: CASSPLRAASLQPQHF. Written as DNA, the CDR3 is TGTGCCAGCAGTCCCCTCCGGGCCGCATCCCTTCAGCCCCAGCATTTT.

This clonotype turned up a few times. CDR3 region: CASSLALKGDTQYF. The CDR3 coding sequence is TGTGCCAGCAGCTTAGCCCTTAAGGGAGATACGCAGTATTTT. This sequence joins TRBV7-2 and TRBJ2-3, with D unclear. Trimming removed 0 bases at V and 5 bases at J, with 9 bases between. This CDR3 has 14 amino acids. Germline values: CDR1 SGHTA, CDR2 FQGNSA. The complete variable domain, with remaining parts taken from reference TRBV7-2 and TRBJ2-3, reads GAGVSQSPSNKVTEKGKDVELRCDPISGHTALYWYRQSLGQGLEFLIYFQGNSAPDKSGLPSDRFSAERTGGSVSTLTIQRTQQEDSAVYLCASSLALKGDTQYFGPGTRLTVL.

This clonotype was seen once. The chain combines TRBV18 with TRBJ2-3, with 11 positions matching TRBD1. Germline V gene lookup returns CDR1 KGHSH and CDR2 LQKENI. This CDR3 contains 14 residues. Trimming removed 4 bases from V and 7 bases from J; junction bases left unmatched: 4. The CDR3 sequence: CASSRDRGKNTQYF. Here the CDR3 DNA reads TGTGCCAGCTCACGGGACAGGGGGAAGAATACGCAGTATTTT.

The V gene is TRBV20-1, the J gene TRBJ1-1; D unresolved. Per germline, CDR1 DFQATT and CDR2 SNEGSKA (reference sequence). This CDR3 has 13 residues. V shed 3 bases and J shed 3 bases, with 11 bases lying between them. The CDR3 nucleotides read TGCAGTGCTAGTGTGCCAAGGGACACTGAAGCTTTCTTT. Its protein product is CSASVPRDTEAFF.

The table lists this clonotype with a count of one. The chain links TRBV3-1 to TRBJ2-7, with 8 bases identical to TRBD1. This CDR3 spans 13 amino acids. After removal of 4 bases from V and 6 bases from J, the junction contained 5 bases not matched to a gene. Germline V lookup: CDR1 LGHDT, CDR2 YNNKEL (reference sequence). This CDR3 is CASSLLTGAEQYF. CDR3 nucleotides: TGTGCCAGCAGCCTACTGACAGGGGCCGAGCAGTACTTC.